The T cell receptor beta chain under discussion was sequenced for a study of cytomegalovirus exposure and HLA in healthy donors (dated by TCRdb to the late 2010s). In terms of the full investigation: An earlier analysis of several hundred of the donors reported 250 to 300 Gb of sequence data and some 110 million unique TCR beta sequences obtained from approximately 180 million T cells. Roughly 310 gigabases of sequencing data and around 87 million unique TCR sequences were included in an early release covering 550 to 650 HLA-typed donors. Of the 300 to 500 genotyped donors, 75% to 85% were placed in the genetic ancestry cluster associated with self-reported Caucasian donors. The study aimed to test whether signatures of past pathogen exposure could be identified by cataloging public T cell receptors. The study profiled the T cell repertoires of about 720 subjects by immunosequencing and related them to cytomegalovirus serostatus. Along with the roughly 710-subject first cohort, a separate validation cohort of around 120 different subjects was used. The study combined high-throughput TCR immunosequencing, statistical association of individual TCRs with disease status, and machine learning to predict cytomegalovirus infection status. A later analysis re-examined previously published TCR beta repertoires from over 500 donors and added high-resolution HLA genotyping to investigate patterns of TCR occurrence. Rather than drawing on any new phenotypic data, the later analysis identified candidate immune exposures from TCR beta sequences and the way those sequences occurred across donors. An earlier analysis of approximately 580 of the donors used high-throughput TCR beta sequencing to judge whether each TCR beta V gene segment behaved as functional or pseudogenic. Alongside the repertoire data, information on donor age, sex, ethnicity and CMV serostatus was compiled. A later genetic analysis used genome-wide SNP genotypes for 398 of the 666 donors, treating that subset as a discovery cohort. All discovery cohort repertoires had been generated using a single sequencing platform. HLA typing included class I and class II loci at four-digit resolution. Typing coverage differed by locus: A, B, C, DRB1 and DQB1 were typed in roughly 620-640 donors, DQA1 in about 510, DPA1 in approximately 610, and DPB1 in just under 490. Several DR-DQ haplotypes were treated as single units for association and clustering because of strong linkage in the cohort. Across roughly 420 genotyped donors of the cohort, an average of roughly 230,000 unique TCR beta nucleotide sequences per donor were sequenced, and around 19% of those sequences were non-productive. General conclusions and limits of the study: According to the authors, the approach could potentially be generalized to other disease states and immunological phenotypes. This cohort had only TCR beta chains sequenced, and the lack of alpha or paired-chain data limited which features could be detected. A further reported finding was that TCR beta sequences accurately predicted the HLA-A and HLA-B alleles for most subjects in the first cohort. A group of highly shared sequence variants was considered likely to be a technical artifact of the sequencing pipeline. Linkage disequilibrium might explain the correlated functional status among segregating V segments, but an unknown experimental factor could not be ruled out. Some IMGT-functional V segments, including TRBV6-2 and TRBV6-3, could not be told apart with the 87-base-pair reads, so those segments were excluded. Most TCR sequences were observed very rarely across donors, whereas some public TCRs were present in many individuals. The study listed 170 or so TCR beta chains as associated with cytomegalovirus. A few of the identified cytomegalovirus-associated TCR beta chains were confirmed in vitro to be specific for cytomegalovirus antigens. According to a later analysis, most CMV-associated TCR beta chains appeared to be HLA-restricted, and the HLA associations seemed to be driven largely by CMV exposure. In a later analysis, HLA-associated TCR beta chains showed more clonal expansion and lower generation probabilities than non-associated chains that were equally common. In an earlier analysis of 587 of the donors, most TCR beta V segments appeared in productive rearrangements about 87% or about 30% of the time, broadly matching IMGT annotations. A later analysis reported that several top co-occurrence clusters appeared linked to parvovirus B19, influenza, CMV and Epstein-Barr virus. CMV serostatus was the only immune exposure information available for the cohort. When HLA alleles, especially DR and DQ, strongly co-occurred, TCR associations were difficult to assign to individual alleles. The earlier analysis of 450 to 700 of the donors excluded some 16 rarely observed V segments, including chromosome 9 orphons, because counts were too low. Presence/absence analyses assumed roughly uniform sequencing depth across donors, an assumption that may not hold. According to a later analysis, TCR association rates differed among HLA loci, with DRB1 alleles showing the most associated TCRs and HLA-C alleles showing the fewest. The classifier was reported to diagnose cytomegalovirus status with high specificity and sensitivity in both the original cohort and the validation cohort. Because HLA typing was unavailable for some donors at each locus, only the typed subset was used in association tests. An association between a missense DCLRE1C variant and V-gene and J-gene trimming of TCR beta chains was found in a later genetic analysis and replicated in an independent cohort. Compared with the approximately 670-donor mean, donors in an Asian-associated ancestry cluster had fewer N-insertions in productive TCRs, according to a later genetic analysis. A later analysis associated roughly 17,000 TCR beta sequences with specific HLA alleles at a false discovery rate of 0.05.

Cut back by 3 bases and 0 bases, the V and J ends lie 11 bases apart. The CDR3, from cysteine to phenylalanine, totals 15 residues. Here the CDR3 DNA is all that survives: 45 bases in frame from base 1. CDR1 and CDR2 are read off the germline V gene as MDHEN and SYDVKM. Points on this clone: Its target antigen remains unknown. No clone much larger than this one lies a single base away; base qualities are absent.

The receptor library was made with the immunoSEQ multiplex PCR assay. The multiplex PCR relied on a mix of 60 forward primers for TCR Vbeta segments and 13 reverse primers for TCR Jbeta segments. The CDR3 region of rearranged TCR beta genes was amplified from genomic DNA with a multiplex PCR assay. On the Illumina HiSeq System, the amplified TCR beta libraries were sequenced as 87-base-pair reads. Per the original workflow: Across the 700 or so repertoires, a later analysis counted approximately 75 million unique TCR beta chains, about 10 million of which were shared by at least two donors. Raw reads were error-corrected and collapsed into unique sequences with a nearest-neighbor algorithm that merged closely related sequences to remove PCR and sequencing errors. To assign V, D and J gene segments, CDR3 sequences were aligned to IMGT reference sequences. For a sequence to be retained, a match of at least six nucleotides was required to both a V gene segment and a J gene segment. Rearrangements were called productive when the CDR3 lacked stop codons and stayed in frame with V and J; all others were non-productive. Following IMGT convention, CDR3 was defined as the stretch from the second conserved V-encoded cysteine up to the conserved J-encoded phenylalanine. The earlier analysis of approximately 590 of the donors excluded any sequence lacking an unambiguous match to a single V gene segment. In an earlier analysis of 450 to 750 of the donors, a V segment was called functional when productive rearrangements were above 56.7%, and segregating when the standard deviation between donors exceeded 5%. A statistical classification framework was built to diagnose cytomegalovirus status from the catalog of TCR beta chain sequences. In a later analysis, V and J genes were assigned by comparing TCR nucleotide sequences against IMGT/GENE-DB human TR gene sequences. Using the TCRdist pipeline, a later analysis assigned CDR3 sequences along with most-parsimonious VDJ recombination scenarios. In a later analysis, each TCR beta chain was defined by its CDR3 amino acid sequence together with its V-gene family, and reads lacking a unique V-gene family were excluded. As a way to deal with suspected cross-contamination and a sequencing artifact, a later analysis dropped 500 to 700 nucleotide sequences that were highly shared and had low generation probability. In a later analysis, a clonal expansion index was calculated for each public chain from normalized within-repertoire ranks of inferred template counts. In a later analysis, generation probabilities were computed with a VDJ recombination model fitted to out-of-frame rearrangements, and the resulting probabilities were checked against IGoR. A later analysis scored TCR-TCR, TCR-HLA and TCR-CMV co-occurrence with hypergeometric tests, applying a repertoire-size bias correction to TCR pairs. False discovery rates were estimated in a later analysis by permuting HLA or CMV assignments 20 times. In a later analysis, co-occurring TCRs were grouped with DBSCAN, and TCRdist sequence similarity was added when clustering was performed within HLA-allele-positive subsets. Repertoires with fewer than 30,000 or more than 120,000 public chains were left out of co-occurrence clustering, as were about five repertoires with anomalous nucleotide sharing. TCRdb limited this immuneACCESS table to in-frame rearrangements with V and J called. A share of clones is missing; checked studies link under half to unresolved V genes, and the rest is unexplained. V, J and clone size are those of that table, while D and trimming were read from the DNA. In all, the sample holds over 85,000 clones, and approximately 79% of those were seen once. The ten top clones hold roughly 6.2% of the sample.

In total, fewer than 750 healthy bone marrow donors made up the cohort. All cohort members were sampled while nominally healthy, although unrecorded immune exposures were likely present. The donor tested CMV seropositive and was one of the 289 seropositive cohort members. Every donor gave a peripheral blood sample, and the peripheral blood mononuclear cells from that sample were used for TCR beta sequencing. Genomic DNA was extracted from the blood cell samples with the Qiagen DNeasy Blood Extraction Kit. The sequence was obtained from a young man in good health and CMV-seropositive. Here the chain combines TRBV28 and TRBJ2-5, with no reliable assignment of the D segment. Source material: PBMCs. The DNA sequence is TGTGCCAGCAGTTTTCAGATAACAGACCAAGAGACCCAGTACTTC. This yields the protein CASSFQITDQETQYF.